The T cell receptor (beta chain) under discussion was sequenced for a study of cytomegalovirus exposure and HLA in healthy donors. Study-level background: Early on, a data release was issued that held 65 million to 100 million unique TCRs from HLA-typed donors.

Study conclusions and caveats: As a later analysis showed, a missense DCLRE1C variant was linked to trimming of TCR beta V- and J-genes. Despite most TCR sequences being rare, some public TCRs occurred in many donors.

A note on this clone: The target antigen is unknown.

The PCR had 60 Vbeta and 13 Jbeta primers. Profiled with immunoSEQ multiplex PCR; TCRdb holds only in-frame clones, not every one. The table lists some 190,000 clones, 65% to 85% of them singletons. Healthy donors of bone marrow made up the group. The length of the CDR3 is 19 residues. V was pared by 5 bases and J by 1 base, with 11 bases of the junction left unmatched. Germline assignment: CDR1 MNHEY and CDR2 SMNVEV (reference sequence). This clonotype originated in a girl aged 10 to 17 in good health and CMV-seropositive. Material for sequencing was PBMCs. The chain has TRBV27 and TRBJ2-6; 10 nucleotides match TRBD1. CDR3 sequence (DNA): TGTGCCAGCAGTATAAAGGGGGACAGGGGTGAATCTGGGGCCAACGTCCTGACTTTC. Its protein product is CASSIKGDRGESGANVLTF.